A single sample is the source of the 15 T cell receptor beta chains below, sequenced in a study of OX40 agonist ivuxolimab in advanced cancers. The method was immunoSEQ multiplex PCR; TCRdb's version includes in-frame clones alone and lacks a portion of them. The data contain approximately 50,000 clones, roughly three quarters of them singletons. The sample here was CD4+ or CD8+ T cells sorted from blood, taken in a trial of the OX40 agonist ivuxolimab. These receptors were collected from an adult with an advanced solid tumor such as melanoma, head and neck, liver or kidney cancer.

The chain has TRBV18 and TRBJ1-5; D is possibly TRBD1 (5 bases). The CDR3 has 14 amino acids. V gave up 8 bases and J gave up 2 bases, with 13 bases separating them. Germline CDR1 and CDR2: KGHSH and LQKENI. This chain's CDR3 is CASAGGVGNQPQHF. The CDR3 bases are TGTGCCAGCGCCGGGGGGGTAGGCAATCAGCCCCAGCATTTT. The complete variable domain, with remaining parts taken from reference TRBV18 and TRBJ1-5, reads NAGVMQNPRHLVRRRGQEARLRCSPMKGHSHVYWYRQLPEEGLKFMVYLQKENIIDESGMPKERFSAEFPKEGPSILRIQQVVRGDSAAYFCASAGGVGNQPQHFGDGTRLSIL.

V gene TRBV6-5 combines with J gene TRBJ2-3, with 8 bases that match TRBD1. V gave up 5 bases and J gave up 7 bases; unmatched junction bases: 8. The CDR3 spans 14 residues. Per germline, CDR1 MNHEY and CDR2 SVGAGI. CDR3 DNA sequence: TGTGCCAGCAGTCCCGGGACAGGTGTCTATACGCAGTATTTT. Protein sequence: CASSPGTGVYTQYF.

In its sample, this clone ranks as medium-sized. The chain has TRBV4-3 and TRBJ1-5; D is undetermined. CDR1 LGHNA and CDR2 YSLEER come from the germline V gene. The CDR3 runs 15 residues. Trimming removed 2 bases from V and 2 bases from J, with 10 bases in between. DNA of the CDR3: TGCGCCAGCAGCCAAACGGGAACGGGCAATCAGCCCCAGCATTTT. As protein: CASSQTGTGNQPQHF.

This clone was counted a single time. This rearrangement joins TRBV5-1 to TRBJ2-3; D remains ambiguous. From germline, CDR1 is SGHRS and CDR2 YFSETQ. CDR3 length equals 14 residues. V was clipped by 0 bases and J by 2 bases, with 7 bases between them. In DNA form, the CDR3 reads TGCGCCAGCAGCTTGGACTGGGCCACAGATACGCAGTATTTT. Translation gives CASSLDWATDTQYF.

This chain uses TRBV7-8 with TRBJ1-2; 7 bases match TRBD1. Germline V gene lookup returns CDR1 SGHVS and CDR2 FQNEAQ. The CDR3 runs 14 residues. The V gene end was trimmed by 5 bases and the J gene end by 4 bases; junction bases not matched to a gene: 7. CDR3 sequence reads: CASSPRDSLYGYTF. For the CDR3, the DNA is TGTGCCAGCAGCCCTCGGGACAGTCTCTATGGCTACACCTTC.

The chain carries TRBV4-1 and TRBJ1-4; D perhaps matches TRBD1 (5 bases). The length of the CDR3 is 16 residues. CDR1 is MGHRA and CDR2 is YSYEKL in the germline V gene. V was shortened by 2 bases and J by 4 bases, with 14 bases between the two germline ends. The CDR3: CASSQRPEGNNEKLFF. CDR3 nucleotides: TGCGCCAGCAGCCAACGACCGGAGGGGAATAATGAAAAACTGTTTTTT.

The table lists this clone with a count of one. The V and J genes are TRBV18 and TRBJ1-5; D gene uncertain. The V end lost 1 base, the J end lost 0 bases, and 10 bases lay between the germline ends. This CDR3 has 16 residues. Germline-derived CDR1 and CDR2 are KGHSH and LQKENI. This chain's CDR3 is CASSPRGQYSNQPQHF. Written as DNA, the CDR3 is TGTGCCAGCTCACCACGGGGTCAGTATAGCAATCAGCCCCAGCATTTT.

The rearrangement uses TRBV13 and TRBJ1-2, with TRBD1 identical over 10 bases. Germline assignment: CDR1 PRHDT and CDR2 FYEKMQ (reference sequence). V lost 9 bases and J lost 6; bases outside the gene matches: 7. The CDR3 has 13 amino acids. CDR3 in amino acids: CARREGQGNGYTF. CDR3 in DNA: TGTGCCAGACGCGAGGGACAGGGGAATGGCTACACCTTC.

The gene calls are TRBV7-9 and TRBJ2-1, with 9 bases that match TRBD2. The CDR3 is 18 amino acids. Germline assignment: CDR1 SEHNR and CDR2 FQNEAQ (reference sequence). V lost 5 bases, J lost 8 bases, and 19 bases stayed unmatched. CDR3 sequence (DNA): TGTGCCAGCAGCCGTAGGCGACTAGCGGAAACCCGGAGGCATGAGCAGTTCTTC. Translation gives CASSRRRLAETRRHEQFF.

This clone appeared a few times. This chain joins TRBV19 and TRBJ2-7; D is possibly TRBD1 or TRBD2 (5 bases each). The V gene's germline CDR1 is LNHDA and CDR2 SQIVND (reference sequence). V lost 5 bases to trimming and J lost 4 bases, with 18 bases between them. This CDR3 comprises 15 residues. The CDR3 spells CASSRDRDGLYEQYF. The DNA of the CDR3 is TGTGCCAGTAGTCGGGACCGGGACGGGTTATACGAGCAGTACTTC. The whole variable domain, remainder taken from reference TRBV19 and TRBJ2-7, is DGGITQSPKYLFRKEGQNVTLSCEQNLNHDAMYWYRQDPGQGLRLIYYSQIVNDFQKGDIAEGYSVSREKKESFPLTVTSAQKNPTAFYLCASSRDRDGLYEQYFGPGTRLTVT.

This chain links TRBV10-2 with TRBJ2-7; D tentatively fits TRBD1 or TRBD2 (5 bases each). Deletions cut 0 bases from V and 2 bases from J, with 11 bases between. Germline lookup yields CDR1 WSHSY and CDR2 SAAADI. The CDR3 consists of 15 residues. The CDR3 DNA reads TGCGCCAGCAGTGAGTCTGGGGGTAGGGCCTACGAGCAGTACTTC. Protein: CASSESGGRAYEQYF.

The chain couples TRBV7-2 to TRBJ1-5, with D uncertain. The germline gives CDR1 SGHTA, CDR2 FQGNSA. With 3 bases removed from V and 0 bases from J, the gap between germline ends came to 9 bases. The CDR3 spans 15 residues. The CDR3 loop is CASSFAVLSNQPQHF. The CDR3 nucleotides are TGTGCCAGCAGCTTCGCGGTCCTTAGCAATCAGCCCCAGCATTTT.

The chain links TRBV7-2 to TRBJ2-2, with D perhaps being TRBD1 or TRBD2 (6 bases each). The ends were cut back, 2 bases at V and 7 bases at J, with 11 bases in the middle. Per germline, CDR1 SGHTA and CDR2 FQGNSA. The CDR3 covers 14 residues. CDR3 in DNA: TGTGCCAGCAGCTTACGACAGGAGGGCGGGGAGCTGTTTTTT. Translated, it gives CASSLRQEGGELFF.

The chain has TRBV7-2 and TRBJ1-3, with D maybe TRBD1 (5 bases). Germline CDR1 SGHTA, CDR2 FQGNSA. This CDR3 contains 15 residues. With 1 base removed from V and 5 bases from J, the gap between germline ends came to 12 bases. Here the CDR3 reads CASSLGGSSRNTIYF. The CDR3 DNA sequence: TGTGCCAGCAGCTTAGGGGGCAGTTCGAGAAACACCATATATTTT.

V and J are TRBV16 and TRBJ1-2; D remains ambiguous. The germline CDR1 and CDR2 sequences are KGHSY and FQNENV. This CDR3 is 13 amino acids long. Trimming shortened V by 1 base and J by 4 bases, and 7 bases separated the two germline ends. The CDR3 protein is CASSQLGSYGYTF. CDR3 in DNA: TGTGCCAGCAGCCAATTGGGGAGCTATGGCTACACCTTC.